The present T cell receptor beta chain was sequenced within a study of T cell changes during pregnancy in multiple sclerosis. TCRdb's table, derived via immunoSEQ multiplex PCR, lists solely in-frame clones and lacks some. This table has 67,000 or so clones, 85% to 95% appearing once. The CDR3 loop spans 15 amino acids. CDR1 is MGHRA, CDR2 YSYEKL, per germline. V dropped 0 bases and J dropped 1; count of bases not matched to a gene: 0. The chain combines TRBV4-1 with TRBJ2-7; the match to TRBD2 covers 10 bases. This TCR was recovered from a female donor in good health, enrolled as a control in a pregnancy study. The material was CD8+ T cells from peripheral blood mononuclear cells, obtained in the third trimester of pregnancy. This chain's CDR3 is CASSQEGLASYEQYF. The CDR3 nucleotides are TGCGCCAGCAGCCAAGAGGGACTAGCGTCCTACGAGCAGTACTTC.